This record looks at one T cell receptor (beta chain) sequence and its context. The data were taken from a study of tumor-infiltrating lymphocytes in primary liver carcinoma. Study-level information: Each participant had primary liver carcinoma, and surgical resection was the treatment.

Starting material of around 490 ng total RNA yielded TCR beta cDNA via a constant-region primer. A slightly modified ARM-PCR protocol with three nested multiplex PCR rounds produced these TCR beta libraries. TCRdb processed the multiplex PCR reads anew with MiXCR; each CDR3 protein has one entry. The data show approximately 300,000 distinct CDR3 sequences, 50% to 70% seen once. Both blood RNA, taken from unsorted whole blood, and germline DNA were extracted. Sequencing was performed on peripheral blood. The clonotype comes from a man aged 35 to 55 with primary liver carcinoma and hepatitis B virus infection.

The DNA of the CDR3 is TGTGCCAGCAGTGTGAACAGGGGTACCAATCAGCCCCAGCATTTT. Protein product: CASSVNRGTNQPQHF. The chain recombines TRBV2 with TRBJ1-5, with TRBD1 identical over 7 bases. Germline loops: CDR1 SNHLY, CDR2 FYNNEI. This CDR3 has 15 residues. The V and J ends lost 4 bases and 3 bases, in that order; junction bases with no gene match: 6.